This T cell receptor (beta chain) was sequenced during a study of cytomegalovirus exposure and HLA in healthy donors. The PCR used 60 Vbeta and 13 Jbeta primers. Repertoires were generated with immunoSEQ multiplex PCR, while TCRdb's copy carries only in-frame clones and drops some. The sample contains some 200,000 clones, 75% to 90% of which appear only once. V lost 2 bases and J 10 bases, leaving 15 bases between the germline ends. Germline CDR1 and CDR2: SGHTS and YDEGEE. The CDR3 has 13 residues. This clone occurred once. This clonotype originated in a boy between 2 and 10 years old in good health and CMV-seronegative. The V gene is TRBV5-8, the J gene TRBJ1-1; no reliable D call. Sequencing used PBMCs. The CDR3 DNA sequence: TGTGCCAGCAGCTTTGTGGGAGGGAGGTCAGCTTTCTTT. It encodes CASSFVGGRSAFF.